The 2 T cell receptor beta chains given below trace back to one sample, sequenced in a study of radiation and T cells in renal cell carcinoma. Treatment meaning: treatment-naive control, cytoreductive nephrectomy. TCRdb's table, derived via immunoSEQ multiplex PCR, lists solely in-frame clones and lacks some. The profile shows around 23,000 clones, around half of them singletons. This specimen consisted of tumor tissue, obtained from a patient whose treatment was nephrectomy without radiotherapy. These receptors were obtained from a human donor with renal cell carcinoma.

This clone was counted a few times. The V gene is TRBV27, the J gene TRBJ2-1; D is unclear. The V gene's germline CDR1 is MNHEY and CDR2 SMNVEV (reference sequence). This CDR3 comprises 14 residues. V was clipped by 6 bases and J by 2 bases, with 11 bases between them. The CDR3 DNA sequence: TGTGCCAGCAGCCTGACCGAAACCTACAATGAGCAGTTCTTC. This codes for CASSLTETYNEQFF.

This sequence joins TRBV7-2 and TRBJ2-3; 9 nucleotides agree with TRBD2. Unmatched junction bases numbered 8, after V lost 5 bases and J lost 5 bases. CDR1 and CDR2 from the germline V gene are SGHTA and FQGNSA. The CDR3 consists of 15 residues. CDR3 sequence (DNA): TGTGCCAGCAGCGCGCCCAGCGGGGGGAAAGATACGCAGTATTTT. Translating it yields CASSAPSGGKDTQYF.